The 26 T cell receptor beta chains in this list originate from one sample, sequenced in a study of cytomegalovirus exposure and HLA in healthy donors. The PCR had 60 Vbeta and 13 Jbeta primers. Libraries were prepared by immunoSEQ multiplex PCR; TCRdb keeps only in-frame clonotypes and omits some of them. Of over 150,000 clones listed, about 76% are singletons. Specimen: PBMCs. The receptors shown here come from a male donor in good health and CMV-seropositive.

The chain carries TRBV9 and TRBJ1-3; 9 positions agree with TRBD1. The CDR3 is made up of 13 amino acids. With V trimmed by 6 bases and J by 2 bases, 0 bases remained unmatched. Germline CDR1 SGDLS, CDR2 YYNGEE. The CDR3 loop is CASNRGPGNTIYF. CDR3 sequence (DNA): TGTGCCAGCAACAGGGGGCCTGGAAACACCATATATTTT.

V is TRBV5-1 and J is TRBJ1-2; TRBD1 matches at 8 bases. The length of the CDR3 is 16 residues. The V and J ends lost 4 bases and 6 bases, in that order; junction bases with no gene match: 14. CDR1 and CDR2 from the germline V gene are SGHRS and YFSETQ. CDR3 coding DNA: TGCGCCAGCAGCCTACAAGGCGGACAGGGTAGGGATGGCTACACCTTC. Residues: CASSLQGGQGRDGYTF.

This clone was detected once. The CDR3 sequence is CASSVSNQPQHF. The CDR3 DNA follows: TGTGCCAGCTCGGTTAGCAATCAGCCCCAGCATTTT. The V gene is TRBV6-1, the J gene TRBJ1-5, with D uncertain. The V end was cut by 8 bases, the J end by 0 bases, with 5 bases between. This CDR3 has 12 amino acids. Germline V lookup: CDR1 MNHNS, CDR2 SASEGT.

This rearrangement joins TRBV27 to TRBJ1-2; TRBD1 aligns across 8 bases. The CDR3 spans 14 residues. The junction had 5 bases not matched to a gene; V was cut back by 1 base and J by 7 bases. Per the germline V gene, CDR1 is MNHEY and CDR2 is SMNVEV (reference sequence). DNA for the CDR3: TGTGCCAGCAGTTTATGGGCAGGGGGCGGTGGCTACACCTTC. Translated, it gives CASSLWAGGGGYTF.

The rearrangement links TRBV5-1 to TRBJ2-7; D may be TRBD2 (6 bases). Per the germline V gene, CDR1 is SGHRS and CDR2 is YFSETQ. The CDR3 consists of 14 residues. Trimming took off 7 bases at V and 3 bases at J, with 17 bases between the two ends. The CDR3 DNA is TGCGCCAGCTCCCCCGGGACGGGACTCTACGAGCAGTACTTC. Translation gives CASSPGTGLYEQYF.

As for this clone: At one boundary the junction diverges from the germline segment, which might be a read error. CDR3 coding DNA: TGTGCCAGCAGCTTAGGAGGGGGCCCCCAAGGGACCCAGTACTTC. Translation: CASSLGGGPQGTQYF. The V call is TRBV13, the J call TRBJ2-5; 7 bases fit TRBD1. CDR3 size: 15 residues. CDR1 PRHDT and CDR2 FYEKMQ come from the germline V gene (reference sequence).

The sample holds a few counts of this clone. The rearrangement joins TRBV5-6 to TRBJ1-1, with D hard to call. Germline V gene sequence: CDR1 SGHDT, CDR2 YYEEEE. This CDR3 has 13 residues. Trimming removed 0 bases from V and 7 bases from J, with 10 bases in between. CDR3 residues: CASSLEGAGEAFF. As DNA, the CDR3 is TGTGCCAGCAGCTTGGAGGGAGCGGGTGAAGCTTTCTTT.

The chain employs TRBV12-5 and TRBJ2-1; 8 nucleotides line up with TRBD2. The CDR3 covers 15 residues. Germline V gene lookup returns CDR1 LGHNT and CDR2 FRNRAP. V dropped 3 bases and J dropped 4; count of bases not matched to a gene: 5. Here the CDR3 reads CASGFGGAKYNEQFF. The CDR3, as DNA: TGTGCTAGTGGTTTCGGGGGGGCCAAATACAATGAGCAGTTCTTC.

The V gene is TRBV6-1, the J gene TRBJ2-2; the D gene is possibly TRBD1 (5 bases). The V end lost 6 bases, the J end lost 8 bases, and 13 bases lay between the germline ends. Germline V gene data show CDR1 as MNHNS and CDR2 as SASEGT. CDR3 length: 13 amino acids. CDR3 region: CASSKQGTGELFF. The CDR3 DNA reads TGTGCCAGCAGCAAGCAGGGTACAGGGGAGCTGTTTTTT.

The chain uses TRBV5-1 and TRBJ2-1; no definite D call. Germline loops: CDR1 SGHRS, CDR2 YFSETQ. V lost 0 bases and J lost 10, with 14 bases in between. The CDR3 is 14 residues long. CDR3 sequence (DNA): TGCGCCAGCAGCTTGGAATTAGTGCAATCGGAGCAGTTCTTC. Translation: CASSLELVQSEQFF.

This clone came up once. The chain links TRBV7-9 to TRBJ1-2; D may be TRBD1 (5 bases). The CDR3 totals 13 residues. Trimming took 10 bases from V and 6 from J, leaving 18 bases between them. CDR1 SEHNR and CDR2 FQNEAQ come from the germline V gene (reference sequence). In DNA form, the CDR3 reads TGTGCCACCAAGAAGGGGCAGGTACATGGCTACACCTTC. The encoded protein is CATKKGQVHGYTF.

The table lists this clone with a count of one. This CDR3 reads CASSNLRPRDRGKNYEQYF. The CDR3 region has the DNA TGTGCCAGCAGCAATCTGCGACCGAGAGACAGGGGAAAGAACTACGAGCAGTACTTC. The V call is TRBV21-1, the J call TRBJ2-7; TRBD1 was called by the table and not checked on the DNA. TRBV21-1 constitutes a pseudogene. The CDR3 is 19 amino acids.

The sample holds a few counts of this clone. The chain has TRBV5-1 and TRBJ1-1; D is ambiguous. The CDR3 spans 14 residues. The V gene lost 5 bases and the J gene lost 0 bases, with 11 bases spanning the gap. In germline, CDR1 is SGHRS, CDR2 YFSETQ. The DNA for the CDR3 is TGCGCCAGCAGGCCGGGTAACATGAACACTGAAGCTTTCTTT. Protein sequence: CASRPGNMNTEAFF.

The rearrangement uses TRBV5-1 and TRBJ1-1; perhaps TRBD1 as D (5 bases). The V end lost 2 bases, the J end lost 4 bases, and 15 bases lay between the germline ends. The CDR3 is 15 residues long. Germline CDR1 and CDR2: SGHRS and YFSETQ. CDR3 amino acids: CASSFRESGGTEAFF. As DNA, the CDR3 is TGCGCCAGCAGCTTCCGGGAGAGCGGGGGCACTGAAGCTTTCTTT.

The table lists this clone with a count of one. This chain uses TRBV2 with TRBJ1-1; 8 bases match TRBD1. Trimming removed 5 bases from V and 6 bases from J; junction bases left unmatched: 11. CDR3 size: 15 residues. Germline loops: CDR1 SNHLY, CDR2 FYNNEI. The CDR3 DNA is TGTGCCAGCAGTAGCCCGGACAGGGTTCCGGCTGAAGCTTTCTTT. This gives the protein CASSSPDRVPAEAFF. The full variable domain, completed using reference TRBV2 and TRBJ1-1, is EPEVTQTPSHQVTQMGQEVILRCVPISNHLYFYWYRQILGQKVEFLVSFYNNEISEKSEIFDDQFSVERPDGSNFTLKIRSTKLEDSAMYFCASSSPDRVPAEAFFGQGTRLTVV.

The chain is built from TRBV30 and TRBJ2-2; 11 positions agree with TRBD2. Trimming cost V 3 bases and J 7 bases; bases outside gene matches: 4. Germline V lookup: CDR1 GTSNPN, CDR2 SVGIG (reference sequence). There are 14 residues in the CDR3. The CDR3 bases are TGTGCCTGGAGGCTAGCGGGGGGCCACGGGGAGCTGTTTTTT. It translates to CAWRLAGGHGELFF.

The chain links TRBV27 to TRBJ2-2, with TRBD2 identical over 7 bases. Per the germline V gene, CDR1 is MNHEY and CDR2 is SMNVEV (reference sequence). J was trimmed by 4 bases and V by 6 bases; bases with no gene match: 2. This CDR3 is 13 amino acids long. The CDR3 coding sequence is TGTGCCAGCAGCAGACTAGCCACCGGGGAGCTGTTTTTT. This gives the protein CASSRLATGELFF.

CDR3 sequence (DNA): TGTGCCAGCAGTGATGACAGCTCCTACGAGCAGTACTTC. Encoded protein: CASSDDSSYEQYF. The chain is built from TRBV2 and TRBJ2-7, with D maybe TRBD1 (5 bases). The V end lost 3 bases, the J end lost 0 bases, and 6 bases lay between the germline ends. Germline V gene data show CDR1 as SNHLY and CDR2 as FYNNEI. The CDR3 runs to 13 residues. Full variable domain (rest looked up from reference TRBV2 and TRBJ2-7): EPEVTQTPSHQVTQMGQEVILRCVPISNHLYFYWYRQILGQKVEFLVSFYNNEISEKSEIFDDQFSVERPDGSNFTLKIRSTKLEDSAMYFCASSDDSSYEQYFGPGTRLTVT.

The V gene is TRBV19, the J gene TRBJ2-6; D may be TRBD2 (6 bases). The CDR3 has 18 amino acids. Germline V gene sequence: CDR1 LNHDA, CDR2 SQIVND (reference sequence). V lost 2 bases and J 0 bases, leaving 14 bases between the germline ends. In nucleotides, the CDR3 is TGTGCCAGTAGTATACCTCCGGAGGGATTCTCTGGGGCCAACGTCCTGACTTTC. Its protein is CASSIPPEGFSGANVLTF.

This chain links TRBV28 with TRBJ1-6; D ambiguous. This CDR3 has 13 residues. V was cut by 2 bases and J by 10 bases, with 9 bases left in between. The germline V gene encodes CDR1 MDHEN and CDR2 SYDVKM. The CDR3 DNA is TGTGCCAGCAGTTTAACCGCGGGGTCACCCCTCCACTTT. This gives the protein CASSLTAGSPLHF.

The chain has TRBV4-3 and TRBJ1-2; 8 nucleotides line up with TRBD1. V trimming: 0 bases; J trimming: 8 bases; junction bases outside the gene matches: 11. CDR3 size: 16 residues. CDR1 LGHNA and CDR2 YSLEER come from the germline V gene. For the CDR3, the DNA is TGCGCCAGCAGCCAAGATCGGGCAGGGGGCCCTTTGGGCTACACCTTC. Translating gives CASSQDRAGGPLGYTF.

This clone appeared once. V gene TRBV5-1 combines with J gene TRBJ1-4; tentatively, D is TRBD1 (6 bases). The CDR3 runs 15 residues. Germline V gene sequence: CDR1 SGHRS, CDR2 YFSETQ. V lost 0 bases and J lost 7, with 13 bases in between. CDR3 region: CASSLDRDKSEKLFF. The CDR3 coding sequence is TGCGCCAGCAGCTTGGACAGGGATAAGAGTGAAAAACTGTTTTTT.

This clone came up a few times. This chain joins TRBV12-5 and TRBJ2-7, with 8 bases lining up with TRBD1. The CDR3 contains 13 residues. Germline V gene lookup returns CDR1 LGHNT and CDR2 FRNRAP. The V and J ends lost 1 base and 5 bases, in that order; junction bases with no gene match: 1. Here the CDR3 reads CASGLGTGNEQYF. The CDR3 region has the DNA TGTGCTAGTGGTTTGGGGACAGGGAACGAGCAGTACTTC. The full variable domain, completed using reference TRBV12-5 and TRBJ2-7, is DARVTQTPRHKVTEMGQEVTMRCQPILGHNTVFWYRQTMMQGLELLAYFRNRAPLDDSGMPKDRFSAEMPDATLATLKIQPSEPRDSAVYFCASGLGTGNEQYFGPGTRLTVT.

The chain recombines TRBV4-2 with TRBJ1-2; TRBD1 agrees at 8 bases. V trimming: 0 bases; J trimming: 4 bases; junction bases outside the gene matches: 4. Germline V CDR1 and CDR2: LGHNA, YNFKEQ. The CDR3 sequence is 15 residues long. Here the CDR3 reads CASSQETGESYGYTF. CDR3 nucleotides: TGTGCCAGCAGCCAAGAGACAGGGGAGAGCTATGGCTACACCTTC.

The DNA of the CDR3 is TGCGCCAGCGGACGGGTCGGGGGTTACCAAGAGACCCAGTACTTC. Translating it yields CASGRVGGYQETQYF. The V call is TRBV5-1, the J call TRBJ2-5; D perhaps matches TRBD2 (6 bases). CDR3 length: 15 residues. CDR1 and CDR2 (germline): SGHRS, YFSETQ. V lost 7 bases to trimming and J lost 0 bases, with 16 bases between them. Full variable domain (missing parts from reference TRBV5-1 and TRBJ2-5): KAGVTQTPRYLIKTRGQQVTLSCSPISGHRSVSWYQQTPGQGLQFLFEYFSETQRNKGNFPGRFSGRQFSNSRSEMNVSTLELGDSALYLCASGRVGGYQETQYFGPGTRLLVL.

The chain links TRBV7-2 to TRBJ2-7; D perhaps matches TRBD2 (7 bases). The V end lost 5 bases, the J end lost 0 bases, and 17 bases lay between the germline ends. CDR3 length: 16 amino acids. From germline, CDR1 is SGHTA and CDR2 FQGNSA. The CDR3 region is CASSALGGGYSYEQYF. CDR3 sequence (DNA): TGTGCCAGCAGCGCTCTAGGGGGGGGCTACTCCTACGAGCAGTACTTC. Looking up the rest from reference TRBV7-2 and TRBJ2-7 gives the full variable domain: GAGVSQSPSNKVTEKGKDVELRCDPISGHTALYWYRQSLGQGLEFLIYFQGNSAPDKSGLPSDRFSAERTGGSVSTLTIQRTQQEDSAVYLCASSALGGGYSYEQYFGPGTRLTVT.